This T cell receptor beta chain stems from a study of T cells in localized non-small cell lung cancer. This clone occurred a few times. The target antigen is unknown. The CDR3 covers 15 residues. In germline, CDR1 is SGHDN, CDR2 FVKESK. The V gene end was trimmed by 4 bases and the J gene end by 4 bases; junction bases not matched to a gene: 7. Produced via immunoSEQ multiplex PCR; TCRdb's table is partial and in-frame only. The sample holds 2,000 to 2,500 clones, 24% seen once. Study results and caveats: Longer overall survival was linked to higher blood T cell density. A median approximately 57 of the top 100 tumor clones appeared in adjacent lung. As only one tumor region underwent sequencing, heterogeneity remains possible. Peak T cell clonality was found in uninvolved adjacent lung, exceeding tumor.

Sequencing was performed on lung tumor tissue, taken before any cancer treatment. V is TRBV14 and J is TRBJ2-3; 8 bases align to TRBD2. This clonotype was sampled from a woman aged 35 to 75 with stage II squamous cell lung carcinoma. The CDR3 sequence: CASSPIGGASDTQYF. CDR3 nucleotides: TGTGCCAGCAGCCCAATCGGGGGGGCCTCAGATACGCAGTATTTT.